The 17 T cell receptor beta chains below all came from one sample that was sequenced in a study of immune evolution from preneoplasia to lung adenocarcinoma. TCRdb's table, derived via immunoSEQ multiplex PCR, lists solely in-frame clones and lacks some. The sample carries over 30,000 clones, 65% to 75% recorded once. Specimen: FFPE invasive lung adenocarcinoma tissue. The receptors were sampled from a person between 60 and 70 years old with lung adenocarcinoma.

CDR3: CASSLDSIEGYTF. In nucleotides, the CDR3 is TGTGCCAGCAGCTTGGACAGTATAGAGGGCTACACCTTC. The gene calls are TRBV5-4 and TRBJ1-2; no reliable D call. From germline, CDR1 is SGHNT and CDR2 YYREEE (reference sequence). Trimming cost V 0 bases and J 8 bases, with 11 bases left between them. The CDR3 runs to 13 residues.

This chain links TRBV28 with TRBJ2-1; 9 positions agree with TRBD2. Germline assignment: CDR1 MDHEN and CDR2 SYDVKM. This CDR3 contains 15 residues. After removal of 5 bases from V and 3 bases from J, the junction contained 5 bases not matched to a gene. The CDR3 sequence is CASSPTSGHYNEQFF. The CDR3 DNA follows: TGTGCCAGCAGTCCGACTAGCGGACACTACAATGAGCAGTTCTTC.

This chain uses TRBV6-1 with TRBJ2-1, with 10 positions matching TRBD2. J gave up 7 bases and V 10 bases, and 13 bases lay outside the gene matches. This CDR3 region has 15 residues. Germline CDR1 and CDR2: MNHNS and SASEGT. The CDR3 is CATERLAGVRNEQFF. DNA for the CDR3: TGTGCCACTGAGAGGCTAGCGGGAGTTCGAAATGAGCAGTTCTTC.

The chain has TRBV30 and TRBJ1-3; no clear D gene. The V end was cut by 6 bases, the J end by 0 bases, with 9 bases between. The CDR3 extends over 13 amino acids. In germline, CDR1 is GTSNPN, CDR2 SVGIG (reference sequence). This CDR3 is CACAIRSGNTIYF. CDR3 in DNA: TGTGCCTGTGCGATCCGCTCTGGAAACACCATATATTTT.

The chain has TRBV2 and TRBJ1-4, with no clear D. Trimming removed 6 bases at V and 5 bases at J, with 16 bases between. Germline CDR1 SNHLY, CDR2 FYNNEI. CDR3 length equals 15 residues. CDR3: CASRPSSPVNEKLFF. CDR3 nucleotides: TGTGCCAGCAGACCATCCAGTCCCGTCAATGAAAAACTGTTTTTT.

V is TRBV4-2 and J is TRBJ2-7; 10 bases fit TRBD1. CDR1 is LGHNA and CDR2 is YNFKEQ in the germline V gene. Trimming at V came to 0 bases and at J to 2 bases, leaving 4 bases not matched to a gene. The CDR3 contains 16 residues. The CDR3 DNA follows: TGTGCCAGCAGCCAAGATTCGGGGACAGGGGCCTACGAGCAGTACTTC. Protein product: CASSQDSGTGAYEQYF.

This chain joins TRBV28 and TRBJ1-2; 7 positions agree with TRBD1. Unmatched junction bases numbered 7, after V lost 7 bases and J lost 8 bases. The length of the CDR3 is 12 residues. CDR1 and CDR2 from the germline V gene are MDHEN and SYDVKM. CDR3 loop: CASTATGDGYTF. In DNA, the CDR3 is TGTGCCAGCACCGCAACAGGGGACGGCTACACCTTC.

The genes are TRBV6-6 and TRBJ1-1, with D uncertain. V was shortened by 5 bases and J by 3 bases, with 10 bases between the two germline ends. CDR3 length: 13 residues. The germline gives CDR1 MNHNY, CDR2 SVGAGI (reference sequence). The CDR3 region has the DNA TGTGCCAGCAGTGTGTCGGTGTACACTGAAGCTTTCTTT. It yields the protein CASSVSVYTEAFF.

This clone is a singleton in its sample. The chain joins TRBV7-9 to TRBJ2-1; no definite D call. Germline V gene sequence: CDR1 SEHNR, CDR2 FQNEAQ (reference sequence). Deletions cut 1 base from V and 1 base from J, with 8 bases between. This CDR3 has 15 residues. The CDR3 is CASSLGTLSYNEQFF. The CDR3 DNA reads TGTGCCAGCAGCTTAGGCACGCTATCCTACAATGAGCAGTTCTTC.

DNA of the CDR3: TGTGCCAGCTCACTCCTAGCGGGAGTACGGAATGAGCAGTTCTTC. It yields the protein CASSLLAGVRNEQFF. This chain links TRBV18 with TRBJ2-1; 10 bases agree with TRBD2. CDR3 length: 15 residues. Trimming cost V 4 bases and J 7 bases; bases outside gene matches: 7. The germline CDR1 and CDR2 sequences are KGHSH and LQKENI.

V is TRBV29-1 and J is TRBJ2-3; 7 bases fit TRBD2. The CDR3 contains 18 residues. Unmatched junction bases numbered 15, after V lost 2 bases and J lost 1 base. Germline-derived CDR1 and CDR2 are SQVTM and ANQGSEA. The CDR3 coding sequence is TGCAGCGTTGAATATGTAGGTGGGCGGGAGAGACGCACAGATACGCAGTATTTT. It specifies CSVEYVGGRERRTDTQYF.

The rearrangement joins TRBV11-2 to TRBJ2-5; TRBD1 might be the D (6 bases). CDR3 length: 15 residues. Germline V gene data show CDR1 as SGHAT and CDR2 as FQNNGV. The germline V and J ends were trimmed by 7 bases and 2 bases, with 17 bases remaining between them. CDR3 sequence reads: CASKIGAGDQETQYF. Here the CDR3 DNA reads TGTGCCAGCAAGATCGGGGCAGGGGATCAAGAGACCCAGTACTTC.

This chain joins TRBV30 and TRBJ2-5; 7 positions agree with TRBD1. The CDR3 runs to 11 residues. In germline, CDR1 is GTSNPN, CDR2 SVGIG (reference sequence). After removal of 3 bases from V and 11 bases from J, the junction contained 6 bases not matched to a gene. The CDR3 is CAWRTGVEQYF. The CDR3 nucleotides read TGTGCCTGGAGAACAGGGGTTGAGCAGTACTTC. Based on the CDR3 plus reference TRBV30 and TRBJ2-5, the full variable domain is SQTIHQWPATLVQPVGSPLSLECTVEGTSNPNLYWYRQAAGRGLQLLFYSVGIGQISSEVPQNLSASRPQDRQFILSSKKLLLSDSGFYLCAWRTGVEQYFGPGTRLLVL.

The chain joins TRBV28 to TRBJ2-7; 7 positions agree with TRBD1. Germline V CDR1 and CDR2: MDHEN, SYDVKM. Trimming at V came to 6 bases and at J to 7 bases, leaving 6 bases not matched to a gene. This CDR3 has 12 amino acids. This CDR3 reads CASSGQVREQYF. CDR3 bases: TGTGCCAGCAGCGGACAGGTTCGGGAGCAGTACTTC. Full variable domain (missing parts from reference TRBV28 and TRBJ2-7): DVKVTQSSRYLVKRTGEKVFLECVQDMDHENMFWYRQDPGLGLRLIYFSYDVKMKEKGDIPEGYSVSREKKERFSLILESASTNQTSMYLCASSGQVREQYFGPGTRLTVT.

This rearrangement joins TRBV15 to TRBJ1-5, with D hard to call. This CDR3 is 13 amino acids long. V was clipped by 3 bases and J by 8 bases, with 11 bases between them. Germline V gene sequence: CDR1 LNHNV, CDR2 YYDKDF (reference sequence). The CDR3 protein is CATSRSAPEPQHF. CDR3 DNA sequence: TGTGCCACCAGCAGGTCCGCTCCGGAGCCCCAGCATTTT.

The V and J genes are TRBV7-8 and TRBJ1-2; the match to TRBD1 covers 7 bases. Germline CDR1 SGHVS, CDR2 FQNEAQ. The CDR3 has 16 amino acids. J was trimmed by 0 bases and V by 1 base; bases with no gene match: 5. The CDR3 nucleotides read TGTGCCAGCAGCTTAGGAAGGGGGCTAACTAACTATGGCTACACCTTC. Its translation: CASSLGRGLTNYGYTF.

The J gene is TRBJ2-4, the V gene TRBV5-1, with 7 bases identical to TRBD1. V shed 1 base and J 9 bases; nucleotides not matched to a gene: 4. Germline CDR1 and CDR2: SGHRS and YFSETQ. The CDR3 is 13 residues long. In DNA, the CDR3 is TGCGCCAGCAGCTTGCCGGGACAGACCATTCAGTACTTC. Translation: CASSLPGQTIQYF.